The entry that follows covers one T cell receptor (beta chain) sequence. The antigen this receptor binds is unknown. Per-base quality was not reported, and no clone a single base away is much larger than it. TCRbeta CDR3 regions were amplified from genomic DNA using the immunoSEQ Assay, a bias-controlled multiplex PCR. On the authors' methods: The number of nucleated cells in each sample was estimated by amplification of reference gene primers within the assay. To quantify the absolute abundance of each unique TCRbeta CDR3 rearrangement, sequence reads were collapsed and filtered. Productive Simpson clonality was computed per sample as the square root of Simpson's diversity index over productive rearrangements. Here the immuneACCESS table is served through TCRdb, limited to in-frame sequences with V and J called. Missing clones are a known gap in these copies; in checked studies unresolved V genes cover under half, and the rest lacks a known reason. That table is the source of V, J and clone size, and D and trimming were worked out from the DNA. In all, the sample holds 200,000 to 250,000 clones, and 85% to 90% of those were seen once. The ten largest clonotypes hold roughly 0.95% of the sample.

This sample is drawn from a study of blood T cell repertoires in COVID-19 (dated by TCRdb to 2018 to 2021). General notes on the study: The collaborator samples originated in the United States, Italy and Spain and spanned the acute and convalescent phases of COVID-19. The dataset comprised deeply sampled blood TCRbeta repertoires from subjects exposed to, actively infected with, or recovered from COVID-19. Samples were obtained from the ongoing ImmuneRACE study (first 160 participants) and from 1,254 subjects provided by 6 global collaborators. Where HLA class I and class II types were available, the types were taken from metadata supplied by the sample provider, not from assay-based typing. The sample metadata nearly always contained a de-identified subject ID, COVID-19 status, age in years and sex. The repertoires were released in a freely available public database meant as a resource for research on the immune response to SARS-CoV-2. The material from the prospective study consisted of cDNA or gDNA derived from T cells, B-cell-depleted T cells, or PBMCs. What the study reported, not specific to this receptor: The quantity of clinical and demographic metadata differed by source and by participant and was supplied without curation.

Participants in the prospective study were enrolled through a virtual design, were aged roughly 18 to 95 years, and lived in roughly 25 United States geographic areas. To assign participants to cohorts, the prospective study relied on clinical history that participants themselves reported in a screening survey and a study questionnaire. Exposed participants were defined as having been in contact with someone with a PCR-confirmed or clinician-diagnosed COVID-19 case within 2 weeks of study entry. In the prospective study, whole blood, serum and a nasopharyngeal or oropharyngeal swab were collected from each participant by mobile phlebotomists. Over an approximately 2-month period, participants in the prospective study had the option of providing additional blood draws and questionnaires. Prospective study blood samples were shipped either frozen or at room temperature before DNA extraction. The sequenced sample consisted of PBMCs or T cells enriched from blood (not recorded which). This receptor was taken from a man in his fifties who had been exposed to COVID-19.

The nucleotide sequence reads as follows: TGTGCCAGCAGTCCTCTGGGCGGGGCCGAGACCCAGTACTTC. This is translated as CASSPLGGAETQYF. The sequence links TRBV9 to TRBJ2-5; a weak D assignment points to TRBD2 (6 bases agree). Trimming at the junction amounts to 5 bases on V and 5 bases on J, and the germline ends lie 16 bases apart. CDR1 is given as SGDLS and CDR2 as YYNGEE, both from the germline V gene. From cysteine to phenylalanine, the CDR3 is 14 amino acids long. The only DNA kept is the CDR3, 42 bases in frame from the first base.